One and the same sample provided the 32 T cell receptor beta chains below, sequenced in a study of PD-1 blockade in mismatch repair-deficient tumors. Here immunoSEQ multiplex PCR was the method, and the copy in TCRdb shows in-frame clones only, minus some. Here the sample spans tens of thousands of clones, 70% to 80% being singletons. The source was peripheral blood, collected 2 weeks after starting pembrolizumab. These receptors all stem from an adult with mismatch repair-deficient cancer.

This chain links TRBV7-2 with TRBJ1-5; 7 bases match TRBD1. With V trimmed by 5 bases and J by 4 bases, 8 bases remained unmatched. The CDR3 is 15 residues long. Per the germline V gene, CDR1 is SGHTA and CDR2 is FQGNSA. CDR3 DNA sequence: TGTGCCAGCAGCCCAGGGGGGCGGGAAAATCAGCCCCAGCATTTT. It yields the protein CASSPGGRENQPQHF.

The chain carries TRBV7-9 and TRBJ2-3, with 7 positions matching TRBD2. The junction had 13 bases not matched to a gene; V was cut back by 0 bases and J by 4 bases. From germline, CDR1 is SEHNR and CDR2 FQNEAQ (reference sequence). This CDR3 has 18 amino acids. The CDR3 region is CASSLAHNRAAGADTQYF. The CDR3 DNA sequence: TGTGCCAGCAGCTTAGCCCATAACCGGGCGGCGGGGGCAGATACGCAGTATTTT.

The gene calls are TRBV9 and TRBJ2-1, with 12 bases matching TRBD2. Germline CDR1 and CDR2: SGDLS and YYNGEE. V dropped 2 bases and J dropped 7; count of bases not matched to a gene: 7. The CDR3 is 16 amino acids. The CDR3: CASSVVGLAGPNEQFF. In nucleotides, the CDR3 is TGTGCCAGCAGCGTCGTCGGACTAGCGGGACCTAATGAGCAGTTCTTC. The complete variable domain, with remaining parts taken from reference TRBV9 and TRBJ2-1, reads DSGVTQTPKHLITATGQRVTLRCSPRSGDLSVYWYQQSLDQGLQFLIQYYNGEERAKGNILERFSAQQFPDLHSELNLSSLELGDSALYFCASSVVGLAGPNEQFFGPGTRLTVL.

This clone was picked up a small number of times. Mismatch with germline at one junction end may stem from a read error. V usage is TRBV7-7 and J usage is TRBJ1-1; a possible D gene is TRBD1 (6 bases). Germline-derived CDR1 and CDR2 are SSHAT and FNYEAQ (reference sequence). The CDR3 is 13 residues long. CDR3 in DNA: TGTGCTAGCAGCCAAGGCATCGGGGGCGAAGCTTTCTTT. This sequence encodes CASSQGIGGEAFF.

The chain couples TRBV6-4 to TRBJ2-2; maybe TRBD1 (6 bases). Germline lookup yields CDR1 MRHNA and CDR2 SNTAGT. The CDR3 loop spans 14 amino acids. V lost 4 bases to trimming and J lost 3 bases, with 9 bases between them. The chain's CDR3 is CASSVKGDTGELFF. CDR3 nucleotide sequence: TGTGCCAGCAGTGTTAAGGGGGACACCGGGGAGCTGTTTTTT.

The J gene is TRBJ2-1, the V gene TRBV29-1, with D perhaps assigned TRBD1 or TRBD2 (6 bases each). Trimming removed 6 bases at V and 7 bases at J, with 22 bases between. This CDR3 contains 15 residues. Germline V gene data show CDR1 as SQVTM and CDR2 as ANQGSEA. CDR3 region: CSVHLGREGGNEQFF. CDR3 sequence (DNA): TGCAGCGTCCACCTTGGGCGCGAAGGGGGGAATGAGCAGTTCTTC.

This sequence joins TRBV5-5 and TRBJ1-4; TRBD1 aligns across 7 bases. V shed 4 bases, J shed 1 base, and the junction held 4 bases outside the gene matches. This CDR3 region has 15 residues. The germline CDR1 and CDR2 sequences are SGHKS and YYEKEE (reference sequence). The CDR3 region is CASSGQALTNEKLFF. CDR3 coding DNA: TGTGCCAGCAGCGGACAGGCCTTAACTAATGAAAAACTGTTTTTT.

CDR3 loop: CASRQTGENQPQHF. For the CDR3, the DNA is TGTGCCAGCAGGCAGACAGGGGAAAATCAGCCCCAGCATTTT. The gene calls are TRBV6-1 and TRBJ1-5; 8 bases match TRBD1. The CDR3 has 14 amino acids. Germline-derived CDR1 and CDR2 are MNHNS and SASEGT. V shed 6 bases and J 4 bases; nucleotides not matched to a gene: 5.

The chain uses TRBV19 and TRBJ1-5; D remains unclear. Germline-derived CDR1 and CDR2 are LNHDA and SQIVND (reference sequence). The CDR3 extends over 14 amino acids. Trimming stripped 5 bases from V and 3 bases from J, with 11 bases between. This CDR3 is CASSSSGFNQPQHF. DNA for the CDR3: TGTGCCAGTAGTTCCTCGGGCTTCAATCAGCCCCAGCATTTT. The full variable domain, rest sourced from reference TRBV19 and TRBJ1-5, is DGGITQSPKYLFRKEGQNVTLSCEQNLNHDAMYWYRQDPGQGLRLIYYSQIVNDFQKGDIAEGYSVSREKKESFPLTVTSAQKNPTAFYLCASSSSGFNQPQHFGDGTRLSIL.

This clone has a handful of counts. The CDR3 is CASRGDVANEQFF. The CDR3 DNA reads as TGTGCCAGTAGGGGGGACGTCGCAAATGAGCAGTTCTTC. The rearrangement links TRBV19 to TRBJ2-1; tentatively, D is TRBD1 or TRBD2 (5 bases each). The CDR3 consists of 13 residues. V lost 6 bases and J 7 bases, leaving 13 bases between the germline ends. CDR1 and CDR2 (germline): LNHDA, SQIVND (reference sequence).

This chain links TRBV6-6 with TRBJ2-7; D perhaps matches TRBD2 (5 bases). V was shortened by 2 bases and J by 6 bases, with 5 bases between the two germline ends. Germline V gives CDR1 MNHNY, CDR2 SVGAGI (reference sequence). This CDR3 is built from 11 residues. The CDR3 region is CASSYGGEQYF. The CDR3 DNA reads TGTGCCAGCAGTTACGGAGGCGAGCAGTACTTC.

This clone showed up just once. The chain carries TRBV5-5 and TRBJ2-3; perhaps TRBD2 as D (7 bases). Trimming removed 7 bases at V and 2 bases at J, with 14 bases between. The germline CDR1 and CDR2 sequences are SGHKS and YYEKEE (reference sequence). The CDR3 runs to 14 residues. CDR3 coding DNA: TGTGCCAGCCAGCCCGGGGGGCCCACAGATACGCAGTATTTT. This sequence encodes CASQPGGPTDTQYF.

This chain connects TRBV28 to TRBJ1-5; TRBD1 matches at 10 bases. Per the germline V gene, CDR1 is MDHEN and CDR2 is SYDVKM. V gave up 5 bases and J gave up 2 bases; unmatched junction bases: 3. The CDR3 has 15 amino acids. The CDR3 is CASSPGTGGNQPQHF. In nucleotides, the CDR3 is TGTGCCAGCAGTCCCGGGACAGGGGGCAATCAGCCCCAGCATTTT.

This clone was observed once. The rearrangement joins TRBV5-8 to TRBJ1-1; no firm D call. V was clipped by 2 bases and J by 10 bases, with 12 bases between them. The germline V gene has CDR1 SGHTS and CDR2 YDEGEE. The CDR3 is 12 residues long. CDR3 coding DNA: TGTGCCAGCAGCTTTCAAGGTCGGGGAGCTTTCTTT. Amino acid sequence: CASSFQGRGAFF.

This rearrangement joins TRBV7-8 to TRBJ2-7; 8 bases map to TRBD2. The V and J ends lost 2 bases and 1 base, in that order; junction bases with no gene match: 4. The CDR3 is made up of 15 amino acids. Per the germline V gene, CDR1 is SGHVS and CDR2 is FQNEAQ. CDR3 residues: CASSLQASGSYEQYF. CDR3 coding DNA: TGTGCCAGCAGCTTACAGGCTAGCGGGTCCTACGAGCAGTACTTC.

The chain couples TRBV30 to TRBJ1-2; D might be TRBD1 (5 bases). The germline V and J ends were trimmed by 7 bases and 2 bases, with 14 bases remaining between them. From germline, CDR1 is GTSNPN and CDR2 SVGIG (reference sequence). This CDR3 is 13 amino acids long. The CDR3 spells CASPGLGNYGYTF. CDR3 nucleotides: TGTGCCTCCCCAGGGTTGGGGAACTATGGCTACACCTTC.

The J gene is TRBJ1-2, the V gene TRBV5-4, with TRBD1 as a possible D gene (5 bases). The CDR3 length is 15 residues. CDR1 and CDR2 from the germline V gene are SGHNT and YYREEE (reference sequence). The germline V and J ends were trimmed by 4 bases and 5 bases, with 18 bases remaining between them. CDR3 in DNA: TGTGCCAGCAGCCCGGGTGGTCAGGGAGAGTATGGCTACACCTTC. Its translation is CASSPGGQGEYGYTF.

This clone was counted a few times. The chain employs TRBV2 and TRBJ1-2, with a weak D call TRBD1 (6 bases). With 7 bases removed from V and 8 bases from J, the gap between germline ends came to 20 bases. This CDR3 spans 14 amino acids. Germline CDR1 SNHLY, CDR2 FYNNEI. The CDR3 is CASKPDGGAPGYTF. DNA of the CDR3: TGTGCCAGCAAACCGGACGGGGGGGCCCCGGGCTACACCTTC. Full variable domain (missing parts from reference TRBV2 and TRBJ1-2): EPEVTQTPSHQVTQMGQEVILRCVPISNHLYFYWYRQILGQKVEFLVSFYNNEISEKSEIFDDQFSVERPDGSNFTLKIRSTKLEDSAMYFCASKPDGGAPGYTFGSGTRLTVV.

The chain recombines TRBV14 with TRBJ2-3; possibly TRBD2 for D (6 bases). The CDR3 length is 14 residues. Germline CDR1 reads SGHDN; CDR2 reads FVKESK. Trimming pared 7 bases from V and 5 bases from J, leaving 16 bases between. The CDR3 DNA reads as TGTGCCAGCAACGACGGGGGAGATGGAGATACGCAGTATTTT. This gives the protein CASNDGGDGDTQYF.

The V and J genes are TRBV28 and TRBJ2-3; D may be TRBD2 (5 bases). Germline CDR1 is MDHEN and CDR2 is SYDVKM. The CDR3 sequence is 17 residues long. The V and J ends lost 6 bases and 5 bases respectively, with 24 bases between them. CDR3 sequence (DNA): TGTGCCAGCAGGCTCAAGGCTGGCGGGCGTACCCGAGATACGCAGTATTTT. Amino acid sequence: CASRLKAGGRTRDTQYF.

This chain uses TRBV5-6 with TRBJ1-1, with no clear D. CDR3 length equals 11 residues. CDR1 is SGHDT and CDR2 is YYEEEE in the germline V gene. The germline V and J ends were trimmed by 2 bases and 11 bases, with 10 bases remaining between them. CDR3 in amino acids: CASSFLGVAFF. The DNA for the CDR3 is TGTGCCAGCAGCTTCCTTGGGGTGGCTTTCTTT.

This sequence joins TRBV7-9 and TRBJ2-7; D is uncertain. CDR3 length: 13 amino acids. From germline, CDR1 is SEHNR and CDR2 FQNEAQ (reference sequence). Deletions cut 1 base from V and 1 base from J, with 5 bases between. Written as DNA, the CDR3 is TGTGCCAGCAGCTTAGGGGATTCCTACGAGCAGTACTTC. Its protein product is CASSLGDSYEQYF.

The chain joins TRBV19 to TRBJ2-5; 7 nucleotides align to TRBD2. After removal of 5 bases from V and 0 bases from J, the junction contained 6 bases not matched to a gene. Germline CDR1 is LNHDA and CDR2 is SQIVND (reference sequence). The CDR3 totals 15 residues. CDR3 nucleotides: TGTGCCAGTAGTTTATCCGGGAGGAACCAAGAGACCCAGTACTTC. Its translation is CASSLSGRNQETQYF.

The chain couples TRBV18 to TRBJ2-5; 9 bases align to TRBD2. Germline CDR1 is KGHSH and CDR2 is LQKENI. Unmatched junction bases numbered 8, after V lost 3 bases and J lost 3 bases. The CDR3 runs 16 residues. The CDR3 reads CASSPSLAGIEETQYF. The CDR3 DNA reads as TGTGCCAGCTCACCTAGTCTAGCGGGAATTGAAGAGACCCAGTACTTC.

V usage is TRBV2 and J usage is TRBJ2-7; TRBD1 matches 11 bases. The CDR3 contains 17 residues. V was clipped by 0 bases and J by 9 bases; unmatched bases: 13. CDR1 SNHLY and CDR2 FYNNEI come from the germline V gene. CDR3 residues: CASSEAGKGQGDQRQYF. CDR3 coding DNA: TGTGCCAGCAGTGAAGCGGGTAAGGGACAGGGGGACCAACGGCAGTACTTC.

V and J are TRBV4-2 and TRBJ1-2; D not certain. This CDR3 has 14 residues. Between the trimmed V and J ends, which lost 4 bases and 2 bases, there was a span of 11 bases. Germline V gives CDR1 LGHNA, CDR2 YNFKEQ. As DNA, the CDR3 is TGTGCCAGCAGCCCCCCAGGTAGCAACTATGGCTACACCTTC. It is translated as CASSPPGSNYGYTF.

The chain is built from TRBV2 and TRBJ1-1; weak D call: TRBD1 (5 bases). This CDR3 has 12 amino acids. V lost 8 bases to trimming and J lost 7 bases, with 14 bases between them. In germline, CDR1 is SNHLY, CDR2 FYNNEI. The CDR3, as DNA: TGTGCCAGCCTACCCCAAGGGGATGAAGCTTTCTTT. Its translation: CASLPQGDEAFF.

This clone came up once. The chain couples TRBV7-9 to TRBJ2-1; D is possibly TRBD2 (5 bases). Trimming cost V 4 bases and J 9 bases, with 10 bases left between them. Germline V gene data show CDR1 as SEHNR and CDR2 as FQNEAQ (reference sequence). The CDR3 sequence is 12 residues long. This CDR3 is CASSSDLFEQFF. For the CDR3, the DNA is TGTGCCAGCAGCTCGGACTTGTTTGAGCAGTTCTTC.

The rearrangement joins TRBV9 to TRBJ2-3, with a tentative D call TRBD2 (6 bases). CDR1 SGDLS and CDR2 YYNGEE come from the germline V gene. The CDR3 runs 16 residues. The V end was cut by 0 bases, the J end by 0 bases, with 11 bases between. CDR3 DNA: TGTGCCAGCAGCGTAGTGGGGGGAGGTAGCACAGATACGCAGTATTTT. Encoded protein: CASSVVGGGSTDTQYF. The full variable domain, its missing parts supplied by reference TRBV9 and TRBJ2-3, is DSGVTQTPKHLITATGQRVTLRCSPRSGDLSVYWYQQSLDQGLQFLIQYYNGEERAKGNILERFSAQQFPDLHSELNLSSLELGDSALYFCASSVVGGGSTDTQYFGPGTRLTVL.

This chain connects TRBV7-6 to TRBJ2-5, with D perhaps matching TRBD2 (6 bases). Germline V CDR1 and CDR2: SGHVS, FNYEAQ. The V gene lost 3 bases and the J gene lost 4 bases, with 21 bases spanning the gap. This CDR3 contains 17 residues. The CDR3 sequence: CASSFPTGERAAETQYF. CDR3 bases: TGTGCCAGCAGCTTTCCCACGGGGGAGAGGGCAGCAGAGACCCAGTACTTC.

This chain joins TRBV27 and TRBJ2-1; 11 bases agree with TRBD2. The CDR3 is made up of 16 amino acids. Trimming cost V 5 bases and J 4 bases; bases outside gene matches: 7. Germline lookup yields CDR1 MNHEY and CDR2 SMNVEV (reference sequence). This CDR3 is CASSASGTSGYNEQFF. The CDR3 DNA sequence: TGTGCCAGCAGTGCTTCCGGGACTAGCGGATACAATGAGCAGTTCTTC.

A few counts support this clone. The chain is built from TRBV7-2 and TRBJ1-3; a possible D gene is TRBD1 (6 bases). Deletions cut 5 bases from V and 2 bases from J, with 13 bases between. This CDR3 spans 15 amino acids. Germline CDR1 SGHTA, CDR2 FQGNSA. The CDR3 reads CASSLSTGAGNTIYF. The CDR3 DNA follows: TGTGCCAGCAGCCTATCGACAGGCGCTGGAAACACCATATATTTT.